Each of the 20 T cell receptor beta chains below was sequenced from the same sample in a study of prognosis after radiotherapy for stage I lung cancer. The genomic DNA TCR beta CDR3 region underwent two rounds of multiplex PCR. Round one of PCR was performed, and it used primers specific to each TRBV and TRBJ gene. TCRdb used MiXCR to reprocess the multiplex PCR reads, holding one entry per CDR3 protein. Of 15,000 to 20,000 distinct CDR3 sequences listed, 44% are singletons. The sample in question was PBMCs, obtained before or after stereotactic body radiation therapy (not recorded which). The receptors shown here come from a donor aged 50 or older with non-small cell lung cancer.

This clonotype is labeled medium-sized (0.01 to 0.1%). The gene calls are TRBV6-1 and TRBJ2-2, with 9 bases aligning to TRBD1. Germline V lookup: CDR1 MNHNS, CDR2 SASEGT. The CDR3 runs 19 residues. The junction had 17 bases not matched to a gene; V was cut back by 5 bases and J by 4 bases. The CDR3 reads CASSTPGTGYIGPTGELFF. Here the CDR3 DNA reads TGTGCCAGCAGTACCCCCGGGACAGGGTACATCGGTCCCACCGGGGAGCTGTTTTTT.

Note on this clonotype: A much larger clone lies one base from this, so it may be a read error. Given the absence of the conserved phenylalanine or tryptophan at the CDR3 end, a read error is likely. The DNA is omitted, as the CDR3 cannot be located on it reliably, and the CDR3 follows TCRdb's listing. The chain recombines TRBV7-8 with TRBJ1-2; the table names TRBD1, a call not compared with the DNA. Germline V gene data show CDR1 as SGHVS and CDR2 as FQNEAQ. Inclusive of both ends, the CDR3 amounts to 15 amino acids. CDR3 residues: CASSLDWGRGNGYNS.

This clonotype is labeled medium-sized. The chain has TRBV11-2 and TRBJ2-5; 7 bases align to TRBD1. The V segment lost 5 bases and the J segment 5 bases; nucleotides outside the gene matches: 14. CDR3 length: 16 residues. Germline CDR1 and CDR2: SGHAT and FQNNGV. CDR3 sequence (DNA): TGTGCCAGCAGCATCGGGACAGATGGGTGGGGGGAGACCCAGTACTTC. Translating gives CASSIGTDGWGETQYF.

The chain employs TRBV6-1 and TRBJ1-2, with 10 bases identical to TRBD1. Germline V lookup: CDR1 MNHNS, CDR2 SASEGT. Trimming removed 7 bases from V and 6 bases from J; junction bases left unmatched: 11. The CDR3 sequence is 15 residues long. The CDR3 is CASMHRDRGMHGYTF. As DNA, the CDR3 is TGTGCCAGCATGCACCGGGACAGGGGTATGCATGGCTACACCTTC.

This chain joins TRBV6-4 and TRBJ2-7, with D perhaps matching TRBD1 (6 bases). V was shortened by 4 bases and J by 0 bases, with 16 bases between the two germline ends. This CDR3 region has 16 residues. Germline CDR1 is MRHNA and CDR2 is SNTAGT. The CDR3 protein is CASSGSPGTHSYEQYF. CDR3 coding DNA: TGTGCCAGCAGTGGCAGCCCGGGGACACACTCCTACGAGCAGTACTTC.

This clonotype was detected ten times or more. The rearrangement uses TRBV6-1 and TRBJ2-2, with D tentatively TRBD1 or TRBD2 (5 bases each). The V and J ends lost 6 bases and 1 base respectively, with 12 bases between them. The CDR3 totals 15 residues. Germline lookup yields CDR1 MNHNS and CDR2 SASEGT. DNA of the CDR3: TGTGCCAGCAGCTATGGGGGAGAGAACACCGGGGAGCTGTTTTTT. The encoded protein is CASSYGGENTGELFF.

Points on this clonotype: Given a much more abundant clone one base away, this may be a read error. This chain connects TRBV6-5 to TRBJ2-3; no clear D. Germline V gene lookup returns CDR1 MNHEY and CDR2 SVGAGI. The CDR3 totals 15 residues. The CDR3 protein is CASGYSRSFADTQYF. The CDR3 region has the DNA TGTGCCAGCGGTTACTCGAGAAGTTTCGCAGATACGCAGTATTTT.

The chain has TRBV6-5 and TRBJ2-2, with D perhaps TRBD1 (6 bases). CDR1 and CDR2 from the germline V gene are MNHEY and SVGAGI. V lost 0 bases, J lost 4 bases, and 15 bases lay in between. This CDR3 contains 17 residues. In DNA, the CDR3 is TGTGCCAGCAGTTACTCCCCTCGGACAGTTAGCACCGGGGAGCTGTTTTTT. It is translated as CASSYSPRTVSTGELFF.

This clonotype is medium-sized. V and J are TRBV2 and TRBJ1-6; the match to TRBD1 covers 10 bases. The CDR3 is 16 amino acids. The germline CDR1 and CDR2 sequences are SNHLY and FYNNEI. V shed 3 bases and J 7 bases; nucleotides not matched to a gene: 6. CDR3 region: CASSERATGGNSPLHF. CDR3 coding DNA: TGTGCCAGCAGTGAGAGAGCGACAGGGGGCAATTCACCCCTCCACTTT.

The chain combines TRBV7-9 with TRBJ2-1; 8 bases agree with TRBD2. Unmatched junction bases numbered 9, after V lost 5 bases and J lost 0 bases. The length of the CDR3 is 17 residues. The germline V gene encodes CDR1 SEHNR and CDR2 FQNEAQ (reference sequence). CDR3 amino acids: CASSTTSGRSSYNEQFF. CDR3 bases: TGTGCCAGCAGCACCACTAGCGGAAGGAGCTCCTACAATGAGCAGTTCTTC. The full variable domain, rest sourced from reference TRBV7-9 and TRBJ2-1, is DTGVSQNPRHKITKRGQNVTFRCDPISEHNRLYWYRQTLGQGPEFLTYFQNEAQLEKSRLLSDRFSAERPKGSFSTLEIQRTEQGDSAMYLCASSTTSGRSSYNEQFFGPGTRLTVL.

Comment on this clonotype: A much larger clone differs from this one at a single base, so this may be a read error. The chain recombines TRBV4-1 with TRBJ1-5; TRBD1 aligns across 7 bases. Trimming cost V 4 bases and J 3 bases; bases outside gene matches: 6. The CDR3 is 15 residues long. CDR1 and CDR2 (germline): MGHRA, YSYEKL. The CDR3 here is CASSLGQADNQPQHF. The DNA of the CDR3 is TGCGCCAGCAGCCTCGGACAGGCAGACAATCAGCCCCAGCATTTT.

Concerning this clonotype: A single base is all that separates this from a far larger clone, so a read error is likely. V gene TRBV7-9 combines with J gene TRBJ1-6, with D possibly TRBD1 on 5 matching bases. CDR1 SEHNR and CDR2 FQNEAQ come from the germline V gene (reference sequence). This CDR3 spans 14 amino acids. DNA for the CDR3: TGTGCCAGCAGCGACAGAGGTTTTAATCCACCCCTCCACTTT. This codes for CASSDRGFNPPLHF.

The gene calls are TRBV6-5 and TRBJ2-1; D gene ambiguous. The germline CDR1 and CDR2 sequences are MNHEY and SVGAGI. The CDR3 is 16 residues long. Trimming shortened V by 0 bases and J by 3 bases, and 12 bases separated the two germline ends. CDR3 amino acids: CASSYSIKTNYNEQFF. The CDR3 DNA sequence: TGTGCCAGCAGTTACTCGATAAAAACAAACTACAATGAGCAGTTCTTC.

For this clonotype: A much larger clone differs by one base, so this may be a read error. The chain links TRBV10-3 to TRBJ1-5; tentatively, D is TRBD1 (5 bases). The length of the CDR3 is 14 residues. The V and J ends lost 3 bases and 10 bases respectively, with 16 bases between them. Per germline, CDR1 ENHRY and CDR2 SYGVKD. The CDR3: CAISEVVGTHPQHF. CDR3 in DNA: TGTGCCATCAGTGAAGTGGTAGGGACCCATCCCCAGCATTTT.

A note on this clonotype: A read error is the likely source, as a far larger clone sits one nucleotide away. The chain links TRBV6-4 to TRBJ1-2, with a weak D call TRBD1 (6 bases). The germline CDR1 and CDR2 sequences are MRHNA and SNTAGT. The V end lost 5 bases, the J end lost 4 bases, and 14 bases lay between the germline ends. This CDR3 contains 14 residues. The CDR3 here is CASSYRQVVYGYTF. The CDR3 DNA follows: TGTGCCAGCAGTTACAGACAGGTGGTCTATGGCTACACCTTC.

This clonotype is deemed medium-sized. The chain joins TRBV11-2 to TRBJ2-7, with no clear D. This CDR3 is built from 13 residues. Trimming cost V 10 bases and J 0 bases, with 13 bases left between them. From germline, CDR1 is SGHAT and CDR2 FQNNGV. The chain's CDR3 is CATKGPSSYEQYF. The CDR3 DNA reads as TGTGCCACGAAGGGTCCGTCCTCCTACGAGCAGTACTTC.

The chain recombines TRBV6-2 or TRBV6-3 with TRBJ2-1; D gene uncertain. This CDR3 is 15 amino acids long. CDR1 is MNHEY, CDR2 SVGEGT, per germline. Trimming pared 5 bases from V and 0 bases from J, leaving 11 bases between. The CDR3 sequence is CASSAQSSSYNEQFF. The CDR3 region has the DNA TGTGCCAGCAGTGCGCAGTCAAGCTCCTACAATGAGCAGTTCTTC.

This clonotype was counted at least ten times. A junction boundary mismatches the germline segment, possibly from a read error. V gene TRBV7-2 combines with J gene TRBJ2-7; the match to TRBD2 covers 9 bases. This CDR3 is 14 amino acids long. Germline CDR1 reads SGHTA; CDR2 reads FQGNSA. In DNA, the CDR3 is TGTGCCAGCAGCGTAGCGGGAGCCTCGGACGAGCAGTACTTC. It translates to CASSVAGASDEQYF.

This clonotype was counted at least ten times. V and J are TRBV7-2 and TRBJ2-1; no reliable D call. The CDR3 contains 20 residues. Between the trimmed V and J ends, which lost 4 bases and 4 bases, there was a span of 29 bases. CDR1 is SGHTA and CDR2 is FQGNSA in the germline V gene. CDR3 sequence reads: CASSSPAAGAVVPKYNEQFF. In DNA, the CDR3 is TGTGCCAGCAGCTCCCCCGCTGCAGGAGCCGTAGTCCCCAAGTACAATGAGCAGTTCTTC.

There are many counts of this clonotype. The rearrangement joins TRBV7-9 to TRBJ2-3; D remains unclear. Trimming stripped 1 base from V and 2 bases from J, with 10 bases between. The CDR3 spans 15 residues. Germline lookup yields CDR1 SEHNR and CDR2 FQNEAQ (reference sequence). CDR3 nucleotides: TGTGCCAGCAGCTTAGGGTCCCCCGTCACAGATACGCAGTATTTT. This gives the protein CASSLGSPVTDTQYF. Full variable domain (missing parts from reference TRBV7-9 and TRBJ2-3): DTGVSQNPRHKITKRGQNVTFRCDPISEHNRLYWYRQTLGQGPEFLTYFQNEAQLEKSRLLSDRFSAERPKGSFSTLEIQRTEQGDSAMYLCASSLGSPVTDTQYFGPGTRLTVL.